Shown below are 2 T cell receptor beta chains from a single sample sequenced in a study of blood T cells in healthy people across ages. Combining a sample-barcoded 5' primer with a J-beta primer mix, a second PCR ran for 7 to 11 cycles. Using its own MiXCR run on the 5' RACE reads, TCRdb lists one record per CDR3 protein. The data show hundreds of thousands of distinct CDR3 sequences, with more than 20% seen just once and roughly 3.6% held by the top ten. The source material was blood. The source is a man aged 70-80 years in good health.

The chain uses TRBV28 and TRBJ2-5; D ambiguous. The J call is doubtful: the DNA matches TRBJ2-7 better. Germline values: CDR1 MDHEN, CDR2 SYDVKM. This CDR3 spans 12 amino acids. The CDR3 DNA reads as TGTGCCAGCAGTGACGGAGCCTACGAGCAGTACTTC. Amino acid sequence: CASSDGAYEQYF.

The CDR3 loop is CASRERGSIEELFF. The CDR3 bases are TGTGCCAGCAGGGAGCGGGGCTCAATAGAGGAGCTGTTTTTT. This rearrangement joins TRBV28 to TRBJ2-2; 7 bases are a match to TRBD2. Germline values: CDR1 MDHEN, CDR2 SYDVKM. The CDR3 covers 14 residues. Trimming removed 6 bases from V and 10 bases from J; junction bases left unmatched: 11.